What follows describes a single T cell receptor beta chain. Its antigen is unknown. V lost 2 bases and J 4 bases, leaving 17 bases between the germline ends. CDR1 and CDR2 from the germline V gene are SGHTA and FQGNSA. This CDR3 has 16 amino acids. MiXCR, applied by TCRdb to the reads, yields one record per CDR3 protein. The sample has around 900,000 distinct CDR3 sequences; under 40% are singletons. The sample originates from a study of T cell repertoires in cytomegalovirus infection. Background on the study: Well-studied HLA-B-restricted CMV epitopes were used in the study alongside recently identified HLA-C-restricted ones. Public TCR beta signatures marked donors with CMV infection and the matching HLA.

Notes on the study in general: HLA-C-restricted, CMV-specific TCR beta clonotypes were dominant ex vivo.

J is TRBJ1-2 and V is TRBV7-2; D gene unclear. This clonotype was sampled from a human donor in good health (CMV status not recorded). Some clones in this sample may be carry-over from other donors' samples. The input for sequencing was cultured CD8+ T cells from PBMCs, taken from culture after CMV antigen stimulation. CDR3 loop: CASSLRGRPYVYGYTF. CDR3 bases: TGTGCCAGCAGCTTAAGAGGGCGACCGTACGTCTATGGCTACACCTTC.